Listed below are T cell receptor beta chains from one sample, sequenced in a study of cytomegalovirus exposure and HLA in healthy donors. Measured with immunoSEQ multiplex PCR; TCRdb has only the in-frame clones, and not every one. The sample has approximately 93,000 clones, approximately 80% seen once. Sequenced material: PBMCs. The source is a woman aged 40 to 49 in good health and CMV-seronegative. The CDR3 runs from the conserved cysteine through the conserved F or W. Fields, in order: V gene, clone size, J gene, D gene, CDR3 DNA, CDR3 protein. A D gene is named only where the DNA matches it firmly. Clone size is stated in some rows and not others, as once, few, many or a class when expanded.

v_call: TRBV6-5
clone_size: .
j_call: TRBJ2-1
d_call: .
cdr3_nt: TGTGCCAGCAACGGGATGGGGAATGAGCAGTTCTTC
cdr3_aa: CASNGMGNEQFF

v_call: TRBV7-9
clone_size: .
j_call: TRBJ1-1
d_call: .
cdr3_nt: TGTGCCAGCAGCTTTCGGGAGGGATCTGAAGCTTTCTTT
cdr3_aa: CASSFREGSEAFF

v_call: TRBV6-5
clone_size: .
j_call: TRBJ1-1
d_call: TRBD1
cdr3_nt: TGTGCCAGCAGGCACAGGGGGCTGGGGGACACTGAAGCTTTCTTT
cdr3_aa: CASRHRGLGDTEAFF

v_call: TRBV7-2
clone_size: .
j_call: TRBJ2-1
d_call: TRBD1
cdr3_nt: TGTGCCAGCAGCTTAGCGATAGGACAGGGGTACAATGAGCAGTTCTTC
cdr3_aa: CASSLAIGQGYNEQFF

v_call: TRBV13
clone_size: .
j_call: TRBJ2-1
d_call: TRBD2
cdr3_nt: TGTGCCAGCAGCATCCAGACTAGCGGGAGCTATGAGCAGTTCTTC
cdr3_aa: CASSIQTSGSYEQFF

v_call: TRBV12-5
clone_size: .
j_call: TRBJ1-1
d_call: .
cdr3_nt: TGTGCTAGTGGCCTCGGCGAGGCCACTGAAGCTTTCTTT
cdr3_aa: CASGLGEATEAFF

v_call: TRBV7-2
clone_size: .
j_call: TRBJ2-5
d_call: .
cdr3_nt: TGTGCCAGCAGCTTAGACTACAGGGCAGAGACCCAGTACTTC
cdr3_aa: CASSLDYRAETQYF

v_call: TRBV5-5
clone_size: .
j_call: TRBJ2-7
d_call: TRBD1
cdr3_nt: TGTGCCAGCAGCCCCGGGCTGACAGGGCCTACCTACGAGCAGTACTTC
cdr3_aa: CASSPGLTGPTYEQYF

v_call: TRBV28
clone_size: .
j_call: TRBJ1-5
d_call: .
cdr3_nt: TGTGCCAGCAGTTTGAGACATGGGTCCGGGAGTCAGCCCCAGCATTTT
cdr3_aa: CASSLRHGSGSQPQHF

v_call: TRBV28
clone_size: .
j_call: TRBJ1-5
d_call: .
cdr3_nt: TGTGCCAGCAGTTTATACAGGCAGGGTGCCAATCAGCCCCAGCATTTT
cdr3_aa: CASSLYRQGANQPQHF

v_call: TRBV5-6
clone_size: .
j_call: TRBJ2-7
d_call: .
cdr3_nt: TGTGCCAGCAGCTTCGATGTGCAGGAAACCTACGAGCAGTACTTC
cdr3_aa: CASSFDVQETYEQYF

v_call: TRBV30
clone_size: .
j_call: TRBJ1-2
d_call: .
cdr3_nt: TGTGCCTGGAAATCAGGAAACTATGGCTACACCTTC
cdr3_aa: CAWKSGNYGYTF

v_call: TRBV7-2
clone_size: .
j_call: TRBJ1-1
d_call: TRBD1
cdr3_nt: TGTGCCAGCAACCAACAGGGGGGTTACACTGAAGCTTTCTTT
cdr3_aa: CASNQQGGYTEAFF

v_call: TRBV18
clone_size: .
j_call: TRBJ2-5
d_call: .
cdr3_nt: TGTGCCAGCTCACCCGGGACAAATCAAGAGACCCAGTACTTC
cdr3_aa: CASSPGTNQETQYF

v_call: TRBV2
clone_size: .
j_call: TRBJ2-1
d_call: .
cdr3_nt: TGTGCCAGCAGTCACTCTAGAGAGCAGTTCTTC
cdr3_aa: CASSHSREQFF

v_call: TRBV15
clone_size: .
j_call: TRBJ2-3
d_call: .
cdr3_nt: TGTGCCACCAGCAGAGAATGGACAGCAGATACGCAGTATTTT
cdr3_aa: CATSREWTADTQYF

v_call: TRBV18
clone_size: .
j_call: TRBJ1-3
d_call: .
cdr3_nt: TGTGCCAGCTCACCGGGCCAGAGCTCTGGAAACACCATATATTTT
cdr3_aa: CASSPGQSSGNTIYF

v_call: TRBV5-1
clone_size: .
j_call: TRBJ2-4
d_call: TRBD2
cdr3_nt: TGCGCCAGCAGCTTGGCAGGCGGGAGTGGAAACATTCAGTACTTC
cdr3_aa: CASSLAGGSGNIQYF

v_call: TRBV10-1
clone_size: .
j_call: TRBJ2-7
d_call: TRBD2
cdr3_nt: TGCGCCAGCAGCGACGGACTAGCGGGAGAATCAACCTACGAGCAGTACTTC
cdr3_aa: CASSDGLAGESTYEQYF

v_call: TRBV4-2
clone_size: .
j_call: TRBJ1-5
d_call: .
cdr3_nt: TGTGCCAGCAGCCGGAAACAGGGAGCGGACAATCAGCCCCAGCATTTT
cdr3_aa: CASSRKQGADNQPQHF

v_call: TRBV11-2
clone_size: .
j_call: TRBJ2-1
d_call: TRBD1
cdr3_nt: TGTGCCAGCAGCATTGGGACAGGGGCGTACAATGAGCAGTTCTTC
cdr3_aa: CASSIGTGAYNEQFF

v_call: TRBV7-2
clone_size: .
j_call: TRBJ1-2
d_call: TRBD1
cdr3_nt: TGTGCCAGCAGCACCCCCGGACAGGGGCATGCATATGGCTACACCTTC
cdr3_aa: CASSTPGQGHAYGYTF

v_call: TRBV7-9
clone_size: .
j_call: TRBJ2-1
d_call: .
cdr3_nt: TGTGCCAGCAGCCGAACCCATAGCGGCGATGAGCAGTTCTTC
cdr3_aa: CASSRTHSGDEQFF

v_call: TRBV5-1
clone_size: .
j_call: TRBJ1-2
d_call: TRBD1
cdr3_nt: TGCGCCAGCAGCCCTAATACGGGACAGTCCCATGGCTACACCTTC
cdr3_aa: CASSPNTGQSHGYTF

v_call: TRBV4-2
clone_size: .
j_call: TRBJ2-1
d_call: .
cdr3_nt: TGTGCCAGCAGCCAAGCCGAGGGGGTCTACAATGAGCAGTTCTTC
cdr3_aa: CASSQAEGVYNEQFF

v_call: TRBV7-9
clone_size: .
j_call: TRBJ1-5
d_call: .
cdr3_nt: TGTGCCAGCAGCCAGAACAAAAATCAGCCCCAGCATTTT
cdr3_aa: CASSQNKNQPQHF

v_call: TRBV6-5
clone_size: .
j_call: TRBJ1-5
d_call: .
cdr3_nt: TGTGCCAGCAGGCGACAGTCGTATAGCAATCAGCCCCAGCATTTT
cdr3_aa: CASRRQSYSNQPQHF

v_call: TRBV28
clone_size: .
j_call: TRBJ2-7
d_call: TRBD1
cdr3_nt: TGTGCCAGCAGTTTCTTCGGACAGGGTACCTACGAGCAGTACTTC
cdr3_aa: CASSFFGQGTYEQYF

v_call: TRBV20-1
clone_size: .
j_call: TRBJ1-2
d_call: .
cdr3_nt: TGCAGTACAGAGCAGAACTATGGCTACACCTTC
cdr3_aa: CSTEQNYGYTF

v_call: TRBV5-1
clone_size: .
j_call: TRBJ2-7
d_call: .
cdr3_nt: TGCGCCAGCAGCTTGACAGGAAACTACGAGCAGTACTTC
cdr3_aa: CASSLTGNYEQYF

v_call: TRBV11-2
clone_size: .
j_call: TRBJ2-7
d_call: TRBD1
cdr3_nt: TGTGCCAGCAGCTTAGCCGGGACAGGGGGCTTTCCCTACGAGCAGTACTTC
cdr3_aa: CASSLAGTGGFPYEQYF

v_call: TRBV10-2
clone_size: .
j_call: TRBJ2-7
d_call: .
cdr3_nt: TGCGCCAGCGCAATACAGGGATTAACGGACGAGCAGTACTTC
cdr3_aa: CASAIQGLTDEQYF

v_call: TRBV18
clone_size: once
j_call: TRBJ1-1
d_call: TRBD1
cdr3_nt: TGTGCCAGCTCACCAGGGACAGGGCGAAAGAACACTGAAGCTTTCTTT
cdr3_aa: CASSPGTGRKNTEAFF

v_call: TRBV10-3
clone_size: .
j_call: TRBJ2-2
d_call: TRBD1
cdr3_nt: TGTGCCATCAGGGGGGGGGACAGGGTGAACACCGGGGAGCTGTTTTTT
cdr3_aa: CAIRGGDRVNTGELFF

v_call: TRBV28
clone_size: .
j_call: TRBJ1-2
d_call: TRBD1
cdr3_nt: TGTGCCAGCAATACGGACAGGAAAGGAAACTATGGCTACACCTTC
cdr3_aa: CASNTDRKGNYGYTF

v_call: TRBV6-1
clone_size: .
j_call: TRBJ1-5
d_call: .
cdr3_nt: TGTGCCAGCACTATGGGGAGTAGCAATCAGCCCCAGCATTTT
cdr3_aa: CASTMGSSNQPQHF

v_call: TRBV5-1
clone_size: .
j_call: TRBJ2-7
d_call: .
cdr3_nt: TGCGCCAGCAGCTTTTCGGAGGGCTGGGAGCAGTACTTC
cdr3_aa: CASSFSEGWEQYF

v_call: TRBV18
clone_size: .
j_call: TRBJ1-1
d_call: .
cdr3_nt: TGTGCCAGCGCACCGGGACTATCTATGGGTGGCACTGAAGCTTTCTTT
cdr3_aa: CASAPGLSMGGTEAFF

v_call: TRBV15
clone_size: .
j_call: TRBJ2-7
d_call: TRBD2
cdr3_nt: TGTGCCACCAGCAGAGTCATCGGGGGACTAGCGGGAGGCGAGCAGTACTTC
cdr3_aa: CATSRVIGGLAGGEQYF

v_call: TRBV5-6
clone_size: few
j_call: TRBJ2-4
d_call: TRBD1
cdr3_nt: TGTGCCAGCAGAACGACCGGGACAGCCAACATTCAGTACTTC
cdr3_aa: CASRTTGTANIQYF

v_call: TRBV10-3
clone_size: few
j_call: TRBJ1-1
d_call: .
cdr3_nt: TGTGCCATCACTGATCAACAGGGAAACACTGAAGCTTTCTTT
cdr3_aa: CAITDQQGNTEAFF

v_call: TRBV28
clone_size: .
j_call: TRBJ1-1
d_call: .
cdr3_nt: TGTGCCACCAAAATCCAGGTTACGAACACTGAAGCTTTCTTT
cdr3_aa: CATKIQVTNTEAFF

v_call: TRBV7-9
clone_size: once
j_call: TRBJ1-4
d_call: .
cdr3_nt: TGTGCCAGCAGCCCAGGGACAATAAATGAAAAACTGTTTTTT
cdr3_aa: CASSPGTINEKLFF